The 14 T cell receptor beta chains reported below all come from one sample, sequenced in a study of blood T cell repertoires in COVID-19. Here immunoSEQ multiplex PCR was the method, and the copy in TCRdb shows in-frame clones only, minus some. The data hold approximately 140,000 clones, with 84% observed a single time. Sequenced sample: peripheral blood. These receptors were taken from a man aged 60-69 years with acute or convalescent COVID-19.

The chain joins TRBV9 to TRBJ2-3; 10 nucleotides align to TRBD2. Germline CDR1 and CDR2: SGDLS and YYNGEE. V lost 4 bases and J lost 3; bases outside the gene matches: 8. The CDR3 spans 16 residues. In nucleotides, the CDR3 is TGTGCCAGCAGCAACCTACGACTAGCGGGTACAGATACGCAGTATTTT. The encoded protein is CASSNLRLAGTDTQYF.

CDR3 nucleotide sequence: TGTGCCAGTAGTATACTGGAGAACAATCAGCCCCAGCATTTT. Its translation is CASSILENNQPQHF. The gene calls are TRBV19 and TRBJ1-5; D is unresolved. V was cut by 2 bases and J by 3 bases, with 8 bases left in between. CDR1 and CDR2 (germline): LNHDA, SQIVND (reference sequence). This CDR3 region has 14 residues.

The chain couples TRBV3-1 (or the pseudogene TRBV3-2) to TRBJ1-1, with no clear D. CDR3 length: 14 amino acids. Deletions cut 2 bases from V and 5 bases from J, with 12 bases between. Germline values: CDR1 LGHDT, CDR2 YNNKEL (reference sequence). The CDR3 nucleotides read TGTGCCAGCAGCCAAACCTTGTCAGTAACTGAAGCTTTCTTT. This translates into CASSQTLSVTEAFF.

The CDR3 spells CASSSLDSTNTGELFF. CDR3 bases: TGTGCCAGCAGCTCCCTCGACAGTACGAACACCGGGGAGCTGTTTTTT. The chain couples TRBV7-9 to TRBJ2-2; TRBD1 is a possible D gene (5 bases). Trimming removed 4 bases from V and 0 bases from J, with 12 bases in between. The CDR3 sequence is 16 residues long. Germline V CDR1 and CDR2: SEHNR, FQNEAQ (reference sequence).

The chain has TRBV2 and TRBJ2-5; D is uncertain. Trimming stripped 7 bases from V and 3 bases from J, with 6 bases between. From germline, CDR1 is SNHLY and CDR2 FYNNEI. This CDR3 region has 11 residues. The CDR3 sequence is CASTQEETQYF. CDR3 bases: TGTGCCAGCACCCAGGAAGAGACCCAGTACTTC. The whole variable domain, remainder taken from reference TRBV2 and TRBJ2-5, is EPEVTQTPSHQVTQMGQEVILRCVPISNHLYFYWYRQILGQKVEFLVSFYNNEISEKSEIFDDQFSVERPDGSNFTLKIRSTKLEDSAMYFCASTQEETQYFGPGTRLLVL.

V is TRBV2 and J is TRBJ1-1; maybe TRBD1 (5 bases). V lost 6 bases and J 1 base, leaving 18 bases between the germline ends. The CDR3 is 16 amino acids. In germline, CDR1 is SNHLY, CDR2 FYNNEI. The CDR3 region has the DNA TGTGCCAGCAGAACAAACCAGGGTGTGAGGAACACTGAAGCTTTCTTT. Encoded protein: CASRTNQGVRNTEAFF.

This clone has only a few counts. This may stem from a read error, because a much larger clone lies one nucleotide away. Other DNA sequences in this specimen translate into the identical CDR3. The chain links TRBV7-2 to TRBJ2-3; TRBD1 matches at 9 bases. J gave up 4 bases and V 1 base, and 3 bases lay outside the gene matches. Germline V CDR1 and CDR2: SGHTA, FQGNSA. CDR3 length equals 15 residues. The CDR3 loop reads CASSLDRGLADTQYF. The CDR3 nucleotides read TGTGCCAGCAGCTTAGACAGGGGGCTCGCAGATACGCAGTATTTT.

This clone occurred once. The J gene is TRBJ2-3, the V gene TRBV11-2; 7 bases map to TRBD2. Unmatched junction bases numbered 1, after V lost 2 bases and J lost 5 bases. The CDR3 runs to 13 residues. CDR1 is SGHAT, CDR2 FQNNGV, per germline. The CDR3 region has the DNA TGTGCCAGCAGCTTAACGGGGGGAGATACGCAGTATTTT. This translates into CASSLTGGDTQYF.

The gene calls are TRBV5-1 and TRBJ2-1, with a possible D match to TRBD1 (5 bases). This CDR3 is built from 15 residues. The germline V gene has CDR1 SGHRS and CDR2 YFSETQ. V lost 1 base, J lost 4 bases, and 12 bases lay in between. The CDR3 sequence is CASSLPGQEYNEQFF. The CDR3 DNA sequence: TGCGCCAGCAGCTTGCCAGGACAAGAATACAATGAGCAGTTCTTC. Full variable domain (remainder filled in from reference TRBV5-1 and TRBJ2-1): KAGVTQTPRYLIKTRGQQVTLSCSPISGHRSVSWYQQTPGQGLQFLFEYFSETQRNKGNFPGRFSGRQFSNSRSEMNVSTLELGDSALYLCASSLPGQEYNEQFFGPGTRLTVL.

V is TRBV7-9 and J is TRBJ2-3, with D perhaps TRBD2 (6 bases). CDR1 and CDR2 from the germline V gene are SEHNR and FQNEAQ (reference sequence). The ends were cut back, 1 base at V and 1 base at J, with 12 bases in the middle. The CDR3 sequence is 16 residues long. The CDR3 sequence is CASSLVGAGRTDTQYF. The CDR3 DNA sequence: TGTGCCAGCAGCTTAGTAGGAGCGGGCCGCACAGATACGCAGTATTTT.

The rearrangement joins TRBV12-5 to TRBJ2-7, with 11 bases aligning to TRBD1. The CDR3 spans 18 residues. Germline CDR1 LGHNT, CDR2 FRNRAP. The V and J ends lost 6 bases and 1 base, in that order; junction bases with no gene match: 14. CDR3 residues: CASGLGQGDNLKSYEQYF. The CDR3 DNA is TGTGCTAGTGGCCTGGGACAGGGGGACAACTTGAAGTCCTACGAGCAGTACTTC.

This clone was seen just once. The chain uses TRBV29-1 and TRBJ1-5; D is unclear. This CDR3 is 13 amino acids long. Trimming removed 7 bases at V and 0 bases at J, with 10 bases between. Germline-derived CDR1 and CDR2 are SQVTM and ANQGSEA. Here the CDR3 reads CSAAGSSNQPQHF. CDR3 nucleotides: TGCAGCGCCGCGGGGTCTAGCAATCAGCCCCAGCATTTT.

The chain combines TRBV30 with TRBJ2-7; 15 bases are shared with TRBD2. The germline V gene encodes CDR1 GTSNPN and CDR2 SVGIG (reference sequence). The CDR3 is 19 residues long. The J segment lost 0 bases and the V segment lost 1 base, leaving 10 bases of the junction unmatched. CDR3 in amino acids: CAWSAIGLAGGSPSYEQYF. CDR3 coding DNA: TGTGCCTGGAGTGCTATAGGACTAGCGGGGGGGTCACCCTCCTACGAGCAGTACTTC.

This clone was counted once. Here the CDR3 DNA reads TGTGTCAGAAGCTATGAGGGACAGAATTCACCCCTCCACTTT. Translation: CVRSYEGQNSPLHF. The rearrangement uses TRBV7-5 and TRBJ1-6; TRBD1 reflects the table's D call only, with no check against the DNA. TRBV7-5 is tagged as a pseudogene. The CDR3 runs to 14 residues.